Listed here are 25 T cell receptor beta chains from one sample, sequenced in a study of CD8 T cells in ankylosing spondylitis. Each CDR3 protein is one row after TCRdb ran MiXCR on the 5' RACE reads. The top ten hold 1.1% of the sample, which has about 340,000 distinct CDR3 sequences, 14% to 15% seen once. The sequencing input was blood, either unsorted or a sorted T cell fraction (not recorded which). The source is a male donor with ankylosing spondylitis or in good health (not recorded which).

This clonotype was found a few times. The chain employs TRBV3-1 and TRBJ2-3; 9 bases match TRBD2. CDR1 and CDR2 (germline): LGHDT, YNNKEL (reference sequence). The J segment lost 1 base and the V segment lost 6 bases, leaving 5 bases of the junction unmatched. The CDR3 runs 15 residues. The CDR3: CASRPRLAGTDTQYF. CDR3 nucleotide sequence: TGTGCCAGCAGGCCTAGACTAGCGGGCACAGATACGCAGTATTTT.

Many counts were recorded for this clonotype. CDR3 sequence: CASSLAGSGNEQFF. For the CDR3, the DNA is TGTGCCAGCAGCTTAGCAGGGAGCGGTAATGAGCAGTTCTTC. This chain links TRBV7-7 with TRBJ2-1, with D tentatively TRBD2 (5 bases). CDR1 is SSHAT and CDR2 is FNYEAQ in the germline V gene (reference sequence). V lost 0 bases and J lost 7, with 10 bases in between. The length of the CDR3 is 14 residues.

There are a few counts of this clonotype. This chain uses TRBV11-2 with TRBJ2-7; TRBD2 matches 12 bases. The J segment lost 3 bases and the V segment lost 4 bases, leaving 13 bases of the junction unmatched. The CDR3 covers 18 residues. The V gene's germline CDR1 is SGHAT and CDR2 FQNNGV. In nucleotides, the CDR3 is TGTGCCAGCAGCTCCCCATCTCGGGCTAGCGGGGGGGACTACGAGCAGTACTTC. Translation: CASSSPSRASGGDYEQYF.

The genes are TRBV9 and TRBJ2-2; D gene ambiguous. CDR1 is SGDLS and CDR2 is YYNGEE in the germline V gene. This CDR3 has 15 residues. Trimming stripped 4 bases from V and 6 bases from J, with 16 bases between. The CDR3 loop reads CASSSPTTGPGELFF. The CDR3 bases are TGTGCCAGCAGCTCCCCCACGACCGGGCCCGGGGAGCTGTTTTTT.

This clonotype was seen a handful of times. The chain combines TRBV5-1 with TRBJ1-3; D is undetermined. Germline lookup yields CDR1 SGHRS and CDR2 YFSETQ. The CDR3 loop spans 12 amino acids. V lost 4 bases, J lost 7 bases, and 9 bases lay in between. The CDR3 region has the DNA TGCGCCAGCAGCCCCCCGGGGAACACCATATATTTT. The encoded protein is CASSPPGNTIYF.

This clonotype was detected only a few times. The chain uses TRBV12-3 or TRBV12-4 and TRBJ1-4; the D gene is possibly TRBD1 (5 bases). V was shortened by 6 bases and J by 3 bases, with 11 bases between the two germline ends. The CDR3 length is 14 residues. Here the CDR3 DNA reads TGTGCCAGCAGACTCAGGGCCTCTAATGAAAAACTGTTTTTT. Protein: CASRLRASNEKLFF.

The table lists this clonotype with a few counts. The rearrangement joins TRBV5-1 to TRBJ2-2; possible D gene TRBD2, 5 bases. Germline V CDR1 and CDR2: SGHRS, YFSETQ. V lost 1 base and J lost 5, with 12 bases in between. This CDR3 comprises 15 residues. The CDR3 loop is CASSLRFRETGELFF. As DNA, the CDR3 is TGCGCCAGCAGCTTGAGGTTTCGGGAAACCGGGGAGCTGTTTTTT.

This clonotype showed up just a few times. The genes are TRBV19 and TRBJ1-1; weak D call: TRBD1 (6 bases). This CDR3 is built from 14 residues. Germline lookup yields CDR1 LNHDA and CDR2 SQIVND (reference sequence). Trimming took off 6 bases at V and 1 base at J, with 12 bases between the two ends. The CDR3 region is CASRVGAKNTEAFF. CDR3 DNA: TGTGCCAGTAGAGTGGGGGCTAAGAACACTGAAGCTTTCTTT.

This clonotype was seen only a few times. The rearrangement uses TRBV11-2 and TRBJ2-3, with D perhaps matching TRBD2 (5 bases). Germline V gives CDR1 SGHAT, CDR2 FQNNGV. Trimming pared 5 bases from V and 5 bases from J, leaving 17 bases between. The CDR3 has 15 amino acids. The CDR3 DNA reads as TGTGCCAGCAGCCCCCAGGACTTAGCTGAAGATACGCAGTATTTT. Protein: CASSPQDLAEDTQYF.

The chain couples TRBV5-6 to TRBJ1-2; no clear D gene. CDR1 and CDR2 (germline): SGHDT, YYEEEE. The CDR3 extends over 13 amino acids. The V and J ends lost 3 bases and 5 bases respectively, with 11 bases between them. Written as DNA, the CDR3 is TGTGCCAGCAGCTCTCAGGTGGGGTATGGCTACACCTTC. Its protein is CASSSQVGYGYTF.

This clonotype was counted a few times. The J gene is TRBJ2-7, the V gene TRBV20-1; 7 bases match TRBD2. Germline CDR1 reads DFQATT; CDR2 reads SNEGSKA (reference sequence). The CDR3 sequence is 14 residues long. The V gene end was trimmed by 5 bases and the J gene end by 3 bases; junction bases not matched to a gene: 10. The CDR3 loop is CSAWSGIDFYEQYF. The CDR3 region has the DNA TGCAGTGCTTGGAGCGGGATTGATTTCTACGAGCAGTACTTC.

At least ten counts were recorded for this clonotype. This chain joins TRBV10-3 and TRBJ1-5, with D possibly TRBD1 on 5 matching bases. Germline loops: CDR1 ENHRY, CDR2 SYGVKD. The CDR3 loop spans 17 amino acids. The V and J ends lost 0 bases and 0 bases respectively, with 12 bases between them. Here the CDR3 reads CAISESTRGISNQPQHF. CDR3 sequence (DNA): TGTGCCATCAGTGAGTCGACTCGGGGGATTAGCAATCAGCCCCAGCATTTT.

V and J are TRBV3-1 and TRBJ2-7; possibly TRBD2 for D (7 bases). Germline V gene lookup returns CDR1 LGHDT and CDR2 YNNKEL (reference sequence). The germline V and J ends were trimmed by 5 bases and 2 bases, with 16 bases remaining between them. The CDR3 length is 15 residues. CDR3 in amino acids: CASSYGGANTYEQYF. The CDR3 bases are TGTGCCAGCAGCTATGGGGGGGCGAACACCTACGAGCAGTACTTC.

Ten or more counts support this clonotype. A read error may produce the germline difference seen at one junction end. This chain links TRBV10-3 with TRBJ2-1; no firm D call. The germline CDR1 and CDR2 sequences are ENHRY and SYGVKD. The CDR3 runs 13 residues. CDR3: CAISDYSDNEQFF. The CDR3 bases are TGTGCCATCAGTGATTACTCCGACAATGAGCAGTTCTTC.

The CDR3 is CASSDESLRPREQYF. DNA of the CDR3: TGTGCCAGCAGTGATGAATCGCTCCGTCCGAGAGAGCAGTACTTC. The J gene is TRBJ2-7, the V gene TRBV25-1, with D unclear. V lost 3 bases and J 7 bases, leaving 19 bases between the germline ends. The CDR3 loop spans 15 amino acids. Germline CDR1 MGHDK, CDR2 SYGVNS.

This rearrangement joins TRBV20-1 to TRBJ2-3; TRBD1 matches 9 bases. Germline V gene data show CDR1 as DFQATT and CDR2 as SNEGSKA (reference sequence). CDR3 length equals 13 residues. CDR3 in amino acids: CSGGTGPTDTQYF. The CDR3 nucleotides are TGCAGCGGCGGGACAGGGCCCACAGATACGCAGTATTTT.

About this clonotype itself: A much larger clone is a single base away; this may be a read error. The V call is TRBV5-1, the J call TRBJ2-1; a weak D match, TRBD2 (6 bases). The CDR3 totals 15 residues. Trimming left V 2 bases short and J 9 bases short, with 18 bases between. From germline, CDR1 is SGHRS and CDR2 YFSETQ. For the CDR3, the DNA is TGCGCCAGCAGCTTTACGGGAGTGCCACCGGGTGAGCAGTTCTTC. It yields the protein CASSFTGVPPGEQFF.

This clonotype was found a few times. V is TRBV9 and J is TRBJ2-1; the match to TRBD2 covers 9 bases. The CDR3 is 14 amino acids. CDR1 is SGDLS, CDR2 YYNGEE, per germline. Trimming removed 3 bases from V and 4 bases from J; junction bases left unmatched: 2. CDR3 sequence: CASSGAGGYNEQFF. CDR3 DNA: TGTGCCAGCAGCGGAGCGGGGGGTTACAATGAGCAGTTCTTC.

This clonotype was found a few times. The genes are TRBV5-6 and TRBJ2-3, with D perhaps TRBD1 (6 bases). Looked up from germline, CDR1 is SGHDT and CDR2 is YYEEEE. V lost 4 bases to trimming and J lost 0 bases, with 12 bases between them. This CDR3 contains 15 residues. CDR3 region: CASSERQESTDTQYF. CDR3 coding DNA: TGTGCCAGCAGCGAGAGACAGGAGAGCACAGATACGCAGTATTTT. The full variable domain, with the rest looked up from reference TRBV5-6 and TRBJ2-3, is DAGVTQSPTHLIKTRGQQVTLRCSPKSGHDTVSWYQQALGQGPQFIFQYYEEEERQRGNFPDRFSGHQFPNYSSELNVNALLLGDSALYLCASSERQESTDTQYFGPGTRLTVL.

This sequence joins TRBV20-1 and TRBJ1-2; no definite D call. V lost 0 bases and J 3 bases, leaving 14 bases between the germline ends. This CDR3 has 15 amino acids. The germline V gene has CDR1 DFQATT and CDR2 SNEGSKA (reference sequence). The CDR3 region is CSARDPKRSDYGYTF. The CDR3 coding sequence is TGCAGTGCTAGAGATCCCAAGAGATCCGACTATGGCTACACCTTC.

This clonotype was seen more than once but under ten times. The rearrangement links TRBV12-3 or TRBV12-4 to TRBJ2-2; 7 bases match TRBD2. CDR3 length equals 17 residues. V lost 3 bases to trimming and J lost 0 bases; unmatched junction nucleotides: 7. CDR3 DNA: TGTGCCAGCAGTTTCGAGCGGGGCTACGCGAACACCGGGGAGCTGTTTTTT. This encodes CASSFERGYANTGELFF.

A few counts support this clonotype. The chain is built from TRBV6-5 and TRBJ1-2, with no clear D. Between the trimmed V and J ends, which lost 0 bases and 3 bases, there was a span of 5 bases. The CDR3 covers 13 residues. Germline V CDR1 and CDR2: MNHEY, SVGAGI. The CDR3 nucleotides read TGTGCCAGCAGTTACTCAGTACACTATGGCTACACCTTC. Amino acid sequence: CASSYSVHYGYTF.

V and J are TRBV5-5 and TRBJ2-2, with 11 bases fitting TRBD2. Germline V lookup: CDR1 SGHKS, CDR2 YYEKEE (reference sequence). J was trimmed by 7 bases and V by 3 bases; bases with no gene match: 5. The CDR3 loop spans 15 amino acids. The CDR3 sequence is CASSSLAGGFGELFF. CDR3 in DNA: TGTGCCAGCAGCTCCCTAGCGGGAGGATTCGGGGAGCTGTTTTTT.

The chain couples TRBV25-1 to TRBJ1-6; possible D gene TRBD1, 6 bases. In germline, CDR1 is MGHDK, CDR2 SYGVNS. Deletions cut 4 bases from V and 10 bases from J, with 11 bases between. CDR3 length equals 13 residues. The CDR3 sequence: CASSGAGESPLHF. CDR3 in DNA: TGTGCCAGCAGTGGCGCAGGGGAGTCACCCCTCCACTTT.

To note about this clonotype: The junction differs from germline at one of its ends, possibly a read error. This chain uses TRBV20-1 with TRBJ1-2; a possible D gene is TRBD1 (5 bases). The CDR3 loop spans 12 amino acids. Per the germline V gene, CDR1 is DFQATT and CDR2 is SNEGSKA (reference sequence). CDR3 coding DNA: TGCAGTGCTCGCGCTTCAGGGAACCGCCCCGGCTTC. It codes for CSARASGNRPGF.